This T cell receptor (beta chain) stems from a study of molecular identifiers for immune sequencing clone quantification. This clonotype was counted between two and nine times. Making the bulk TCR libraries relied on previously described methods and listed TCR primers. TCRdb processed the PCR reads anew with MiXCR; each CDR3 protein has one entry. The table has under 600,000 distinct CDR3 sequences, roughly a fifth seen once; the top ten hold 0.65% to 0.95%. The receptor was derived from a human donor in good health. Some libraries in this study had Jurkat cell RNA spiked in. Sequencing was performed on naive CD8+ T cells from blood, with Jurkat cell RNA spiked in. Subset indicated: FACS-sorted CD8+CD4-CCR7+CD45RA+ naive T cells.

The CDR3 coding sequence is TGTGCCAGCAGTCTGGAGGGACCCCGACCCCACGTCTTTTATTCACCCCTCCACTTT. The encoded protein is CASSLEGPRPHVFYSPLHF. This chain connects TRBV27 to TRBJ1-6, with a weak D call TRBD1 (5 bases). The CDR3 is 19 amino acids. V dropped 5 bases and J dropped 8 bases, with 28 bases sitting between them. Looked up from germline, CDR1 is MNHEY and CDR2 is SMNVEV (reference sequence).